Ten or more counts support the clone carrying this TCR beta chain. Its antigen is as yet unknown. A TCRbeta library incorporating unique molecular identifiers was prepared. TCRdb re-derived calls from the PCR reads in MiXCR, one entry per CDR3 protein. The sample lists hundreds of thousands of distinct CDR3 sequences; about 12% were seen once. This sample was taken from a study of T-cell reconstitution after alpha-beta-depleted transplantation in children. Germline CDR1 SQVTM, CDR2 ANQGSEA. The CDR3 is 15 residues long. V lost 4 bases and J lost 12; bases outside the gene matches: 16. General study results and limits: At day 60, the high TCRbeta diversity found in some patients originated from recipient T cells and thymic progenitors that had survived. Alpha-beta T cells present about two months after transplant were reported to originate from several hundred expanded graft clones. Newly produced T cells mostly accounted for T-cell counts and diversity one year post-transplant.

The sample here was PBMCs, taken before TCRalphabeta/CD19-depleted stem cell transplant. The chain joins TRBV29-1 to TRBJ2-1, with 9 bases lining up with TRBD2. This clonotype was obtained from a girl aged 2-15 years with congenital amegakaryocytic thrombocytopenia, due to receive a stem cell transplant. Here the CDR3 DNA reads TGCAGCGTTGCTTTCGGGGGGGCTAGCGGGAAAAGGCAGTTCTTC. As protein: CSVAFGGASGKRQFF.